Detailed here is one T cell receptor beta chain. This sample is drawn from a study of blood T cell repertoires in COVID-19. Study-wide context: Acute and convalescent COVID-19 samples came from the United States, Italy and Spain. Sample material is recorded as cDNA or gDNA derived from T cells, B-cell-depleted T cells, or PBMCs.

Original methodology: Reference gene primer amplification gave nucleated cell count estimates. Using immunoSEQ multiplex PCR, the repertoire was profiled, and TCRdb retains in-frame clones only, with some absent. For V, J and clone size, that table is used; D and trimming come from the DNA. Of 150,000 to 200,000 clones detected, more than 70% appear once; the ten largest clones hold roughly 6%. CDR3 length equals 12 residues. Germline V CDR1 and CDR2: MNHEY, SVGAGI. V gave up 5 bases and J gave up 6 bases, with 9 bases separating them. Resolution of symptoms, clearance, or two negative PCRs was present in recovered Cohort 3 donors.

V gene TRBV6-5 combines with J gene TRBJ2-3, with D possibly being TRBD1 (5 bases). The clonotype comes from a man aged 40-50 years who had recovered from COVID-19. Sequences were obtained from PBMCs or T cells enriched from blood (not recorded which). The CDR3 DNA is TGTGCCAGCAGTCGACCAGGGGATACGCAGTATTTT. It yields the protein CASSRPGDTQYF.